This T cell receptor (beta chain) was retrieved from a study of sequential checkpoint blockade in melanoma. This clone was seen only a few times. Treatment in this sample: randomized to nivolumab then ipilimumab (arm A) or the reverse (arm B). TCRdb keeps only in-frame clones here, not all; method: immunoSEQ multiplex PCR. The sample holds some 8,000 clones, over 25% seen once. Here the sequenced sample was tumor tissue (inferred from file names), taken from a patient given nivolumab and ipilimumab in sequence. This TCR derives from a human donor with melanoma.

The CDR3 nucleotides read TGTGCCTTGGACTCAGACTATAATTCACCCCTCCACTTT. This translates into CALDSDYNSPLHF. The chain joins TRBV30 to TRBJ1-6; D gene ambiguous. The V gene's germline CDR1 is GTSNPN and CDR2 SVGIG (reference sequence). This CDR3 comprises 13 residues. The V gene lost 7 bases and the J gene lost 3 bases, with 10 bases spanning the gap.